This T cell receptor (beta chain) was recovered during a study of blood T cell repertoires in COVID-19. The table came from immunoSEQ multiplex PCR; TCRdb's copy has only in-frame clones and leaves some out. The sample carries 100,000 to 150,000 clones, about 82% recorded once. V was shortened by 2 bases and J by 5 bases, with 9 bases between the two germline ends. This CDR3 spans 13 amino acids. The germline CDR1 and CDR2 sequences are SGHTA and FQGTGA. J is TRBJ2-5 and V is TRBV7-3; tentatively, D is TRBD2 (5 bases). This TCR derives from a human donor in a cohort sampled during active COVID-19. Specimen: peripheral blood. CDR3 DNA: TGTGCCAGCAGCTTATTCGGGGAGGAGACCCAGTACTTC. The encoded protein is CASSLFGEETQYF.